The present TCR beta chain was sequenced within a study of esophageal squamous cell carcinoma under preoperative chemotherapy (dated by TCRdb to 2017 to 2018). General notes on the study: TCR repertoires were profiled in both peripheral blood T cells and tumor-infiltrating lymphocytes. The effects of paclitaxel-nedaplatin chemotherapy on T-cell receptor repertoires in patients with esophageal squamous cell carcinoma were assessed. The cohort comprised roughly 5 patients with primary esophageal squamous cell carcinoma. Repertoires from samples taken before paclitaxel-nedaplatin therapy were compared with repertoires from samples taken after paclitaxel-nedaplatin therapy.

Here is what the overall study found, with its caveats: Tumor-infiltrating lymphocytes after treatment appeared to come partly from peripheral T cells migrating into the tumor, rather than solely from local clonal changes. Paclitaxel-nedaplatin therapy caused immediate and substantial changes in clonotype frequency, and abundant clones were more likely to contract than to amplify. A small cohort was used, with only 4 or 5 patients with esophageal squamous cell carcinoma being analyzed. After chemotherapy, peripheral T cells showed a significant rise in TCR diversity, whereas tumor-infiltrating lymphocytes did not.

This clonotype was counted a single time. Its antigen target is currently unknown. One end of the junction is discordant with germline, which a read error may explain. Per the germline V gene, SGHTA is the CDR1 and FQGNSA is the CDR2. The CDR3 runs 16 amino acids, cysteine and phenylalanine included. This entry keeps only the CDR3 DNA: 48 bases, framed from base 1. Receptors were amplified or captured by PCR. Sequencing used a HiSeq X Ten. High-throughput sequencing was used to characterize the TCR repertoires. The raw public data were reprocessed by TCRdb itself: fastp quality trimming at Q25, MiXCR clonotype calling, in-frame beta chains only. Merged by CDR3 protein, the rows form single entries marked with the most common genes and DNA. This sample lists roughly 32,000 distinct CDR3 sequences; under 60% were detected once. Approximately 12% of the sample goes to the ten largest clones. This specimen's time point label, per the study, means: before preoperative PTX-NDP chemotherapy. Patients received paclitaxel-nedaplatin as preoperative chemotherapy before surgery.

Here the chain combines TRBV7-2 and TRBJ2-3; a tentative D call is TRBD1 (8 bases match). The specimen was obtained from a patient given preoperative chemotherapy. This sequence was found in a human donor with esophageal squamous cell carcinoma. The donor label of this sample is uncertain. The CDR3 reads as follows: CASSPQGGRGTDMQYF. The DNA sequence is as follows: TGTGCCAGCAGCCCACAGGGGGGGAGAGGCACAGATATGCAGTATTTT. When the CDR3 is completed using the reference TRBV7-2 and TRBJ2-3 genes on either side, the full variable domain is GAGVSQSPSNKVTEKGKDVELRCDPISGHTALYWYRQSLGQGLEFLIYFQGNSAPDKSGLPSDRFSAERTGGSVSTLTIQRTQQEDSAVYLCASSPQGGRGTDMQYFGPGTRLTVL.